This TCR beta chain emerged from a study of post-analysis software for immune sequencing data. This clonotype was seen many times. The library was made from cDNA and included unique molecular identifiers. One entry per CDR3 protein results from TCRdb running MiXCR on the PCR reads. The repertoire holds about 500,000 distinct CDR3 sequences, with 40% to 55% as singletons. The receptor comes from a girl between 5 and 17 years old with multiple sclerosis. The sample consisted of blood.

This chain's CDR3 is CSVEIDSPYEQYF. The CDR3 region has the DNA TGCAGCGTTGAAATAGACTCCCCCTACGAGCAGTACTTC. The chain couples TRBV29-1 to TRBJ2-7; D is ambiguous. Germline V CDR1 and CDR2: SQVTM, ANQGSEA. The CDR3 is 13 amino acids. The V and J ends lost 2 bases and 2 bases respectively, with 10 bases between them.